Listed here are 9 T cell receptor beta chains from one sample, sequenced in a study of blood T cell repertoires in COVID-19. Clones were read by immunoSEQ multiplex PCR, and TCRdb kept only the in-frame ones, dropping some. This sample has about 110,000 clones, with roughly two thirds found just once. Sequencing was performed on peripheral blood. The receptors stem from a human donor with acute or convalescent COVID-19. The donor label of this sample is uncertain.

The genes are TRBV2 and TRBJ1-5, with D perhaps TRBD1 (6 bases). The CDR3 is 17 residues long. Deletions cut 6 bases from V and 0 bases from J, with 18 bases between. The germline gives CDR1 SNHLY, CDR2 FYNNEI. The CDR3 region has the DNA TGTGCCAGCAGCTCCGGGGGGGCAACCTATAGCAATCAGCCCCAGCATTTT. Its translation: CASSSGGATYSNQPQHF. The variable domain in full, completed from reference TRBV2 and TRBJ1-5, reads EPEVTQTPSHQVTQMGQEVILRCVPISNHLYFYWYRQILGQKVEFLVSFYNNEISEKSEIFDDQFSVERPDGSNFTLKIRSTKLEDSAMYFCASSSGGATYSNQPQHFGDGTRLSIL.

The chain carries TRBV2 and TRBJ2-3, with 16 bases that match TRBD2. CDR3 size: 16 residues. V gave up 6 bases and J gave up 8 bases; unmatched junction bases: 8. Germline CDR1 and CDR2: SNHLY and FYNNEI. The CDR3 nucleotides read TGTGCCAGCAGGGCCGGGACTAGCGGGGGGGCCGGTACGCAGTATTTT. Its translation: CASRAGTSGGAGTQYF. The full variable domain, in which reference TRBV2 and TRBJ2-3 provide the parts outside the CDR3, is EPEVTQTPSHQVTQMGQEVILRCVPISNHLYFYWYRQILGQKVEFLVSFYNNEISEKSEIFDDQFSVERPDGSNFTLKIRSTKLEDSAMYFCASRAGTSGGAGTQYFGPGTRLTVL.

The rearrangement joins TRBV6-5 to TRBJ2-3, with a possible D match to TRBD2 (6 bases). Germline loops: CDR1 MNHEY, CDR2 SVGAGI. This CDR3 is 15 amino acids long. V lost 6 bases, J lost 0 bases, and 13 bases lay in between. CDR3 sequence reads: CASRGTGYSTDTQYF. The CDR3 coding sequence is TGTGCCAGCAGGGGGACTGGCTATAGCACAGATACGCAGTATTTT.

The V and J genes are TRBV9 and TRBJ1-5; D remains unclear. CDR1 SGDLS and CDR2 YYNGEE come from the germline V gene. V shed 4 bases and J shed 6 bases, with 11 bases lying between them. The CDR3 is made up of 13 amino acids. The DNA for the CDR3 is TGTGCCAGCAGCTTGAGCACCGGTCAGCCCCAGCATTTT. Its translation is CASSLSTGQPQHF.

CDR3: CASSLGATRAEKLFF. CDR3 nucleotide sequence: TGTGCCAGCAGCTTGGGGGCAACCAGGGCCGAAAAACTGTTTTTT. V and J are TRBV5-5 and TRBJ1-4, with TRBD1 as a possible D gene (5 bases). The germline CDR1 and CDR2 sequences are SGHKS and YYEKEE (reference sequence). The CDR3 runs to 15 residues. V was trimmed by 0 bases and J by 8 bases, leaving 14 bases between them.

This clone was seen a few times. The V call is TRBV9, the J call TRBJ2-3, with TRBD2 matching over 11 bases. This CDR3 contains 17 residues. Per the germline V gene, CDR1 is SGDLS and CDR2 is YYNGEE. Germline trimming cut 6 bases from V and 2 bases from J; bases unmatched to any gene: 11. The CDR3 coding sequence is TGTGCCAGCACCTCGACTAGCGGGACCCTTAACACAGATACGCAGTATTTT. Its protein product is CASTSTSGTLNTDTQYF.

Only a few counts were recorded for this clone. The chain uses TRBV5-6 and TRBJ1-2; no clear D gene. V lost 4 bases to trimming and J lost 4 bases, with 14 bases between them. The CDR3 runs 14 residues. The germline CDR1 and CDR2 sequences are SGHDT and YYEEEE. Here the CDR3 reads CASSLGSRGYGYTF. The CDR3 DNA sequence: TGTGCCAGCAGCCTCGGATCGCGGGGCTATGGCTACACCTTC.

As regards this clone: Other DNA sequences in this specimen translate into the identical CDR3. This chain joins TRBV28 and TRBJ2-7, with D unresolved. V lost 2 bases, J lost 4 bases, and 6 bases lay in between. This CDR3 is 12 amino acids long. Germline loops: CDR1 MDHEN, CDR2 SYDVKM. CDR3 DNA sequence: TGTGCCAGCAGTTTAGCCGGTTACGAGCAGTACGTC. Its translation is CASSLAGYEQYV.

The rearrangement joins TRBV5-6 to TRBJ2-7, with D possibly TRBD2 on 7 matching bases. This CDR3 contains 15 residues. Trimming removed 6 bases at V and 1 base at J, with 17 bases between. The germline CDR1 and CDR2 sequences are SGHDT and YYEEEE. The CDR3 DNA follows: TGTGCCAGCACCATGAGGAGGGGGGGTTCCTACGAGCAGTACGTC. Protein sequence: CASTMRRGGSYEQYV.